The next 9 T cell receptor beta chains were all read from a single sample in a study of shared clonotypes between healthy human individuals. The naive CD8 subset, CD45RO-negative cells positively selected for CCR7, excluded terminally differentiated effector memory CD45RA+ cells. The method was immunoSEQ multiplex PCR; TCRdb's version includes in-frame clones alone and lacks a portion of them. The table has about 2 million clones, about 95% seen once; the top ten hold around 1.2%. Sequencing was done on a sample of naive CD8+ T cells sorted from blood. Every receptor here comes from a young man in good health.

The chain combines TRBV4-1 with TRBJ2-7; D may match TRBD1 or TRBD2 (7 bases each). This CDR3 has 16 residues. Trimming stripped 3 bases from V and 3 bases from J, with 18 bases between. Germline V lookup: CDR1 MGHRA, CDR2 YSYEKL. CDR3 nucleotide sequence: TGCGCCAGCAGCCAGGCCGGGACAGCGGGGTACTACGAGCAGTACTTC. It is translated as CASSQAGTAGYYEQYF.

This rearrangement joins TRBV5-4 to TRBJ2-7; a weak D match, TRBD2 (5 bases). With 7 bases removed from V and 5 bases from J, the gap between germline ends came to 16 bases. The germline V gene has CDR1 SGHNT and CDR2 YYREEE (reference sequence). This CDR3 has 13 amino acids. The CDR3, as DNA: TGTGCCAGCGGGGAGATGGGGTTCCACGAGCAGTACTTC. Amino acids: CASGEMGFHEQYF.

The chain links TRBV25-1 to TRBJ2-1; perhaps TRBD2 as D (6 bases). V lost 1 base and J 6 bases, leaving 16 bases between the germline ends. From germline, CDR1 is MGHDK and CDR2 SYGVNS. The CDR3 has 16 residues. CDR3 amino acids: CASSEWVGGDTNEQFF. The CDR3 bases are TGTGCCAGCAGTGAATGGGTGGGAGGTGATACCAATGAGCAGTTCTTC.

The chain couples TRBV27 to TRBJ2-7; D perhaps matches TRBD1 (6 bases). The V end was cut by 4 bases, the J end by 1 base, with 17 bases between. The CDR3 spans 16 residues. Per germline, CDR1 MNHEY and CDR2 SMNVEV (reference sequence). The CDR3 here is CASSWSTGTKSYEQYF. CDR3 nucleotides: TGTGCCAGCAGTTGGTCTACCGGGACAAAATCCTACGAGCAGTACTTC.

This clone has a single count. The rearrangement links TRBV4-3 to TRBJ2-7, with TRBD2 matching 11 bases. Looked up from germline, CDR1 is LGHNA and CDR2 is YSLEER. The trim removed 6 bases at V and 1 base at J, leaving 5 bases unmatched. The CDR3 is made up of 15 amino acids. The CDR3 DNA sequence: TGCGCCAGCAGTGCCGGGACTAGCGGTTCCTACGAGCAGTACTTC. Amino acid sequence: CASSAGTSGSYEQYF.

The rearrangement joins TRBV7-6 to TRBJ2-1; weak D call: TRBD1 (6 bases). Trimming took 4 bases from V and 4 from J, leaving 8 bases between them. Germline loops: CDR1 SGHVS, CDR2 FNYEAQ. The CDR3 sequence is 13 residues long. CDR3 protein: CASSSQGYNEQFF. The CDR3 bases are TGTGCCAGCAGCTCCCAGGGGTACAATGAGCAGTTCTTC.

The chain is built from TRBV2 and TRBJ2-7, with D unresolved. The germline V and J ends were trimmed by 8 bases and 5 bases, with 7 bases remaining between them. The CDR3 consists of 10 residues. Germline CDR1 reads SNHLY; CDR2 reads FYNNEI. The CDR3 region is CASQVDEQYF. In DNA form, the CDR3 reads TGTGCCAGCCAAGTCGACGAGCAGTACTTC.

This sequence joins TRBV29-1 and TRBJ2-1, with 13 bases aligning to TRBD2. The germline V gene encodes CDR1 SQVTM and CDR2 ANQGSEA. Losses at the gene ends were 4 bases for V and 4 bases for J; bases not matched to a gene: 7. The CDR3 consists of 16 residues. The CDR3 coding sequence is TGCAGCGTTGTTCCGGGACTAGCGGGACTTTACAATGAGCAGTTCTTC. Protein: CSVVPGLAGLYNEQFF.

The chain is built from TRBV5-1 and TRBJ1-4, with TRBD1 identical over 9 bases. The V gene's germline CDR1 is SGHRS and CDR2 YFSETQ. CDR3 length: 18 residues. Unmatched junction bases numbered 12, after V lost 4 bases and J lost 2 bases. The CDR3 nucleotides read TGCGCCAGCAGCCACAACCCGGGACAGGGACTGACTAATGAAAAACTGTTTTTT. This translates into CASSHNPGQGLTNEKLFF.